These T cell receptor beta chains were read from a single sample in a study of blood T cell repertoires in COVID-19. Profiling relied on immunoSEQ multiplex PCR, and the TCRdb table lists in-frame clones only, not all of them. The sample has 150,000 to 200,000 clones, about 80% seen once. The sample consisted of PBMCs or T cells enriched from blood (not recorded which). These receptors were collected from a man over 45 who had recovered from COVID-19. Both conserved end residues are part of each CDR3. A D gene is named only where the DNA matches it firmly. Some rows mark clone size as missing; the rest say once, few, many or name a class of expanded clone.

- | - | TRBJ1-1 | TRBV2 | CASTPVRGRTEAFF | TGTGCCAGCACCCCGGTCAGGGGTCGCACTGAAGCTTTCTTT
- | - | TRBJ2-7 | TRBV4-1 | CASSQVSVVLGDEQYF | TGCGCCAGCAGCCAAGTTTCGGTTGTGCTCGGAGATGAGCAGTACTTC
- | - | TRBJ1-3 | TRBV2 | CASILLAGRANGNTIYF | TGTGCCAGCATTCTCCTCGCTGGCAGGGCTAATGGAAACACCATATATTTT
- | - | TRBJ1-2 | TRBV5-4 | CASSSRGGVMDVHGYTF | TGTGCCAGCAGCTCCCGGGGAGGGGTGATGGACGTTCATGGCTACACCTTC
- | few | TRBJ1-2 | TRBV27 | CASSMDKNYGYTF | TGTGCCAGCAGCATGGACAAGAACTATGGCTACACCTTC
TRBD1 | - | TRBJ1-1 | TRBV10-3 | CAISETGTVPEAFF | TGTGCCATCAGTGAGACCGGGACAGTCCCTGAAGCTTTCTTT
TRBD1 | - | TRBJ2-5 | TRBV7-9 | CASSLYRGLETQYF | TGTGCCAGCAGCTTATACAGGGGGTTAGAGACCCAGTACTTC
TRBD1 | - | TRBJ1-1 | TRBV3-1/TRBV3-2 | CASSRYRGREDTEAFF | TGTGCCAGCAGCCGCTACAGGGGACGAGAGGACACTGAAGCTTTCTTT
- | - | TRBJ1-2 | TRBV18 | CASSPSDTRGYTF | TGTGCCAGCTCACCCTCGGACACCCGGGGCTACACCTTC
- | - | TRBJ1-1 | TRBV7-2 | CASSQWPVAFF | TGTGCCAGCAGCCAGTGGCCAGTGGCTTTCTTT
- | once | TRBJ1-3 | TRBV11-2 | CASSSRDNTIYF | TGTGCCAGCAGCTCCAGGGATAACACCATATATTTT